A selection of T cell receptor beta chains follows, all from one sample in a study of blood T cell repertoires in COVID-19. Assay used: immunoSEQ multiplex PCR; TCRdb lists only in-frame clones, some missing. Of about 200,000 clones in the sample, 89% were seen once. Sequencing input: peripheral blood. These TCRs come from a man aged 60-69 years who had recovered from COVID-19. Both conserved end residues are part of each CDR3. The D gene is left open where the match is weak. The size entry is marked missing in some rows and otherwise reads once, few, many or a size class.

clone size: few; D gene: -; J gene: TRBJ1-3; V gene: TRBV4-1; CDR3 DNA: TGCGCCAGCAGCCAAGATCTCACTTCCTCTGGAAACACCATATATTTT; CDR3 protein: CASSQDLTSSGNTIYF
clone size: -; D gene: TRBD1; J gene: TRBJ2-1; V gene: TRBV5-6; CDR3 DNA: TGTGCCAGCAGCTTCGTCGGACAGGGGTACAATGAGCAGTTCTTC; CDR3 protein: CASSFVGQGYNEQFF
clone size: -; D gene: TRBD1; J gene: TRBJ1-3; V gene: TRBV5-1; CDR3 DNA: TGCGCCAGCAGCTTGGAACGTGGGACAGACTCTGGAAACACCATATATTTT; CDR3 protein: CASSLERGTDSGNTIYF
clone size: -; D gene: -; J gene: TRBJ2-7; V gene: TRBV27; CDR3 DNA: TGTGCCAGCAGTTTATCATTGGGGGGAGCCTACGAGCAGTACTTC; CDR3 protein: CASSLSLGGAYEQYF
clone size: -; D gene: TRBD2; J gene: TRBJ2-3; V gene: TRBV9; CDR3 DNA: TGTGCCAGCAGCGTAGGTAGCGGGAGGGCCACAGATACGCAGTATTTT; CDR3 protein: CASSVGSGRATDTQYF
clone size: once; D gene: TRBD1; J gene: TRBJ2-5; V gene: TRBV3-1/TRBV3-2; CDR3 DNA: TGTGCCAGCAGCCAAGGTCCGGGACAGGGGGAAGAGACCCAGTACTTC; CDR3 protein: CASSQGPGQGEETQYF
clone size: -; D gene: TRBD1; J gene: TRBJ2-1; V gene: TRBV5-5; CDR3 DNA: TGTGCCAGCAGCTCGACGGACAGGCTATGGGGTAAGCAGTTCTTC; CDR3 protein: CASSSTDRLWGKQFF
clone size: -; D gene: TRBD1; J gene: TRBJ1-2; V gene: TRBV6-6; CDR3 DNA: TGTGCCAGCAGTTCCCGCGACAGGGGTTCTGGCTACACCTTC; CDR3 protein: CASSSRDRGSGYTF
clone size: -; D gene: -; J gene: TRBJ1-2; V gene: TRBV29-1; CDR3 DNA: TGCAGCGTTGTGGAGGGAAGTGATGGCTACACCTTC; CDR3 protein: CSVVEGSDGYTF
clone size: -; D gene: -; J gene: TRBJ2-2; V gene: TRBV27; CDR3 DNA: TGTGCCAGCAGCCGCGACCGGGGGTTCACCGGGGAGCTGTTTTTT; CDR3 protein: CASSRDRGFTGELFF
clone size: -; D gene: -; J gene: TRBJ1-1; V gene: TRBV3-1/TRBV3-2; CDR3 DNA: TGTGCCAGCAGCCAAGCCTCAGGGCTCGCTGAAGCTTTCTTT; CDR3 protein: CASSQASGLAEAFF